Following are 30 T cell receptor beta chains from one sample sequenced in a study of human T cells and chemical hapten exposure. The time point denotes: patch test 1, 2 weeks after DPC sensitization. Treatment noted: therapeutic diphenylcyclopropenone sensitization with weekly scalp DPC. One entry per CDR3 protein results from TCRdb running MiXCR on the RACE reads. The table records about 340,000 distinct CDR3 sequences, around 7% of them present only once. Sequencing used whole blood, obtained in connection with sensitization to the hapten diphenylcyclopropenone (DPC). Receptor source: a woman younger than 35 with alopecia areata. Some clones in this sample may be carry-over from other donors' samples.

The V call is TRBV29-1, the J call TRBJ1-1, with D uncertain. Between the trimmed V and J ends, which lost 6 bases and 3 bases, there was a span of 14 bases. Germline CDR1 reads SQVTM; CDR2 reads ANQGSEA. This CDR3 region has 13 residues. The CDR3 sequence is CSVRVSGYTEAFF. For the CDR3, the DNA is TGCAGCGTAAGAGTCTCGGGGTACACTGAAGCTTTCTTT.

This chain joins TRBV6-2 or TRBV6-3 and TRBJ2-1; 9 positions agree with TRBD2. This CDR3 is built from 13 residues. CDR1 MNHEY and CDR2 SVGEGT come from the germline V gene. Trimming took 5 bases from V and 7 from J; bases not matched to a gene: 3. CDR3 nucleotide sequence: TGTGCCAGCAGTAGCGGGAGGAGGAATGAGCAGTTCTTC. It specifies CASSSGRRNEQFF.

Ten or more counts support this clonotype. In DNA, the CDR3 is TGTGCCAGCAGCTTAATGTGGGCCGGTGGCCCAGATACGCAGTATTTT. It encodes CASSLMWAGGPDTQYF. The chain uses TRBV7-3 and TRBJ2-3; D gene uncertain. Germline CDR1 reads SGHTA; CDR2 reads FQGTGA. The ends were cut back, 1 base at V and 4 bases at J, with 15 bases in the middle. CDR3 size: 16 residues.

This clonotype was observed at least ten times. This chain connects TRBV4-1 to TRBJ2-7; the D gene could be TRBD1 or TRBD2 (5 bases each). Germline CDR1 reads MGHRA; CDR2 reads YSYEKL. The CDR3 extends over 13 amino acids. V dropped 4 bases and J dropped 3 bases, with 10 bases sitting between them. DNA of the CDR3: TGCGCCAGCAGCCGGGGACCGGACTACGAGCAGTACTTC. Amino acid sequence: CASSRGPDYEQYF.

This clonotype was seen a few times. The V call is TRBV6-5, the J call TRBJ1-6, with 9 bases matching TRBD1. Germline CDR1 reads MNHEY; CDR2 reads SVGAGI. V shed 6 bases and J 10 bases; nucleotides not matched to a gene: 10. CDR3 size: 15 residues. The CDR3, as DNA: TGTGCCAGCAGGACCAGGACAGGGGCGCGATCACCCCTCCACTTT. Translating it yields CASRTRTGARSPLHF.

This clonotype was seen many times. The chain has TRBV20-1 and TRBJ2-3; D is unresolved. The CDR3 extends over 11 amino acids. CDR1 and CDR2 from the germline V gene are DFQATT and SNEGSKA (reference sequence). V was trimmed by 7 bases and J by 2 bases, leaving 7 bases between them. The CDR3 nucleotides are TGCAGTGGTGACACCACAGATACGCAGTATTTT. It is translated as CSGDTTDTQYF.

The CDR3 DNA reads TGTGCCATCAGTGACGCCGGGACAGGGTCTTCCTACAATGAGCAGTTCTTC. It yields the protein CAISDAGTGSSYNEQFF. The V gene is TRBV10-3, the J gene TRBJ2-1; 9 bases align to TRBD1. J gave up 1 base and V 3 bases, and 7 bases lay outside the gene matches. The CDR3 has 17 residues. Germline V lookup: CDR1 ENHRY, CDR2 SYGVKD.

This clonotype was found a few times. CDR3 residues: CSGGSQHYGYTF. DNA for the CDR3: TGCAGCGGGGGGAGTCAGCACTATGGCTACACCTTC. The J gene is TRBJ1-2, the V gene TRBV29-1, with D possibly matching TRBD1 (5 bases). The germline V gene encodes CDR1 SQVTM and CDR2 ANQGSEA. CDR3 length: 12 residues. V was pared by 7 bases and J by 3 bases, with 12 bases between. The full variable domain, with the rest looked up from reference TRBV29-1 and TRBJ1-2, is SAVISQKPSRDICQRGTSLTIQCQVDSQVTMMFWYRQQPGQSLTLIATANQGSEATYESGFVIDKFPISRPNLTFSTLTVSNMSPEDSSIYLCSGGSQHYGYTFGSGTRLTVV.

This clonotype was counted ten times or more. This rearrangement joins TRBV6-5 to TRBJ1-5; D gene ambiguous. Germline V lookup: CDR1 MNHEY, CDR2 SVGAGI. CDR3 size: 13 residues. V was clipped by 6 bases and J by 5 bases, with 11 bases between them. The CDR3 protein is CASRGGSDQPQHF. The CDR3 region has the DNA TGTGCCAGCAGGGGCGGGAGCGATCAGCCCCAGCATTTT.

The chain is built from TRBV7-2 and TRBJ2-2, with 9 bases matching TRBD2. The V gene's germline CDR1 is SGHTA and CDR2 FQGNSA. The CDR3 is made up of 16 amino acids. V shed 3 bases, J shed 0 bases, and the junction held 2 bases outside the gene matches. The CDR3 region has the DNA TGTGCCAGCAGCTTTCTAGCGGGGCCGAACACCGGGGAGCTGTTTTTT. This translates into CASSFLAGPNTGELFF.

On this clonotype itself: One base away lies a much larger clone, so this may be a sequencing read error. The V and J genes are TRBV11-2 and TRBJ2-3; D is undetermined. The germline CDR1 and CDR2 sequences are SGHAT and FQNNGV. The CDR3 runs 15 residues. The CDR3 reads CASSSSQSLPTRVHF. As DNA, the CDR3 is TGTGCCAGCAGCTCCAGCCAGTCCTTACCGACTCGGGTACATTTT.

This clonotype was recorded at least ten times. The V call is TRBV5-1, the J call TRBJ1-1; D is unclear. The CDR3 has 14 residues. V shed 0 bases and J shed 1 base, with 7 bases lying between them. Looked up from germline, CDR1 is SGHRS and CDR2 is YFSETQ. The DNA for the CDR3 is TGCGCCAGCAGCTTGGCCCAGACGAACACTGAAGCTTTCTTT. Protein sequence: CASSLAQTNTEAFF.

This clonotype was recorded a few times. CDR3 nucleotides: TGTGCCAGCAGCTTAAACGGCGGGATGGTCACAGATACGCAGTATTTT. Amino acid sequence: CASSLNGGMVTDTQYF. The chain recombines TRBV7-3 with TRBJ2-3; weak D call: TRBD2 (6 bases). This CDR3 contains 16 residues. Germline V gene data show CDR1 as SGHTA and CDR2 as FQGTGA. Deletions cut 1 base from V and 2 bases from J, with 13 bases between.

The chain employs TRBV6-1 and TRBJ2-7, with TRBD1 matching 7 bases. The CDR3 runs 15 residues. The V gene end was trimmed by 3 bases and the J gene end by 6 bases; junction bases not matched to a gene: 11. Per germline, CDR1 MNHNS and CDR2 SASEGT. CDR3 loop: CASSDLTGMLGEQYF. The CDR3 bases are TGTGCCAGCAGTGACCTGACAGGGATGCTTGGCGAGCAGTACTTC.

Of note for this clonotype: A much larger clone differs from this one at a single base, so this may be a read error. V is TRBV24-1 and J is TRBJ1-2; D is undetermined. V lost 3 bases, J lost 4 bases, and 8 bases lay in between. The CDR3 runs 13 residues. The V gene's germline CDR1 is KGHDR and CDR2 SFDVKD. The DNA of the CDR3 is TGTGCCACCAGTGATGGCGGTATCTATGGCTACACCTTC. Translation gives CATSDGGIYGYTF.

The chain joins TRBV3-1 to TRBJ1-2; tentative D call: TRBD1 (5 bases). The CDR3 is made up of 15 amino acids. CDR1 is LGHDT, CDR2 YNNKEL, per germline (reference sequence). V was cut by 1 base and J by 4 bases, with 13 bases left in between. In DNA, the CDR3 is TGTGCCAGCAGCCAAGCTTGGCAGGGAAGCTATGGCTACACCTTC. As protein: CASSQAWQGSYGYTF.

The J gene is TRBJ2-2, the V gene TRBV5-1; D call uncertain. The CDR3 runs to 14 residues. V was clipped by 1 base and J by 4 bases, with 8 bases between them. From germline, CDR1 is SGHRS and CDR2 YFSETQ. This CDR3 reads CASSLSPGTGELFF. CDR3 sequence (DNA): TGCGCCAGCAGCTTGTCCCCCGGCACCGGGGAGCTGTTTTTT.

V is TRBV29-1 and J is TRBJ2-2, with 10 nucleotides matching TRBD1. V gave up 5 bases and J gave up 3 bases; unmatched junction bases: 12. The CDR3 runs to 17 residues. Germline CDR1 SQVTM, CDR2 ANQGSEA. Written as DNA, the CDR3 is TGCAGCGTTCGGGGCAGGGCGGGGACAGGGGACACCGGGGAGCTGTTTTTT. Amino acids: CSVRGRAGTGDTGELFF.

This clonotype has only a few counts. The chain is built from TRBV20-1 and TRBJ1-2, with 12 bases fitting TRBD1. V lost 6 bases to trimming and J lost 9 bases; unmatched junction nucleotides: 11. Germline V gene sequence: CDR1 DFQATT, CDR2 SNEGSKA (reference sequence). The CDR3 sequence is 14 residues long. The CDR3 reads CSARDRGLRGSYTF. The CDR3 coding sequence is TGCAGTGCGAGGGACAGGGGGCTACGTGGTAGCTACACCTTC.

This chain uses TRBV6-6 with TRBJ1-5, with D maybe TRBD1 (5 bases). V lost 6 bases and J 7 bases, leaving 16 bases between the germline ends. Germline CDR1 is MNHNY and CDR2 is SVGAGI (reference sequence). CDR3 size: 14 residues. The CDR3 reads CASSRTGAGQPQHF. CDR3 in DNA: TGTGCCAGCAGCCGTACCGGGGCTGGGCAGCCCCAGCATTTT.

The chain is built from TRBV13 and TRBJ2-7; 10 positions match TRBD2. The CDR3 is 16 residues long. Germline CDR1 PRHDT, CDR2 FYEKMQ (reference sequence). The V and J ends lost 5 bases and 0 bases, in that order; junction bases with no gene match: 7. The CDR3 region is CASSPHSGGSSYEQYF. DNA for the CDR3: TGTGCCAGCAGCCCGCATAGCGGGGGGAGCTCCTACGAGCAGTACTTC. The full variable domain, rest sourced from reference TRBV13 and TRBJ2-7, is AAGVIQSPRHLIKEKRETATLKCYPIPRHDTVYWYQQGPGQDPQFLISFYEKMQSDKGSIPDRFSAQQFSDYHSELNMSSLELGDSALYFCASSPHSGGSSYEQYFGPGTRLTVT.

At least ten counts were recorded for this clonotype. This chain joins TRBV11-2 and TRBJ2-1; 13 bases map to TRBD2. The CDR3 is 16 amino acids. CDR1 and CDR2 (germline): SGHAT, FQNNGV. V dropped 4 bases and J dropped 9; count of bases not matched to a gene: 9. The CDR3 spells CASSSDPGLAGTEQFF. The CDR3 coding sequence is TGTGCCAGCAGCTCGGACCCGGGACTAGCGGGGACTGAGCAGTTCTTC.

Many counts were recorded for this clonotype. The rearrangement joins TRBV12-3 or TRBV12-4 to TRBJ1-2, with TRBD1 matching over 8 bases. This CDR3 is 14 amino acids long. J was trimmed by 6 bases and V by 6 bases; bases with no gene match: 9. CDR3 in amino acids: CASSYGQGLDGYTF. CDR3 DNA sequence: TGTGCCAGCAGCTACGGACAGGGTTTGGATGGCTACACCTTC.

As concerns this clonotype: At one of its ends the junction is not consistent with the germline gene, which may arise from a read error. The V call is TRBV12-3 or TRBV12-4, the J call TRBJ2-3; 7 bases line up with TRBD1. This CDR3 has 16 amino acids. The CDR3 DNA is TGTACCAGCAGTTCCACCGGGACAGCACCTACAGATACGCAGTATTTT. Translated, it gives CTSSSTGTAPTDTQYF.

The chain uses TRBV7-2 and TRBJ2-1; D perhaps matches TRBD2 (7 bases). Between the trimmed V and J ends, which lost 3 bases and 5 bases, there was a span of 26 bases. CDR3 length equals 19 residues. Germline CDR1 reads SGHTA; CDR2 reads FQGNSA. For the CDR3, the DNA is TGTGCCAGCAGCTTCCTAAGCTGGGGGGGCGTCACACTACACAATGAGCAGTTCTTC. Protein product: CASSFLSWGGVTLHNEQFF.

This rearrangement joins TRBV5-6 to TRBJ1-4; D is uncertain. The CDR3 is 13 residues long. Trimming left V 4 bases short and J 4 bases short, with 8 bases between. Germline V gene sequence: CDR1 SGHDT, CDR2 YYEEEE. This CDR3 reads CASSREYNEKLFF. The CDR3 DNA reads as TGTGCCAGCAGCAGAGAATATAATGAAAAACTGTTTTTT.

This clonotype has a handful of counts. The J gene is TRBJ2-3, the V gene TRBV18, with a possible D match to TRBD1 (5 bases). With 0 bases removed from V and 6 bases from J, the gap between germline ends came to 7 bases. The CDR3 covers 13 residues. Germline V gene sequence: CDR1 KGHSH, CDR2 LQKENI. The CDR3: CASSPPGQDTQYF. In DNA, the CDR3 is TGTGCCAGCTCACCACCGGGGCAGGATACGCAGTATTTT.

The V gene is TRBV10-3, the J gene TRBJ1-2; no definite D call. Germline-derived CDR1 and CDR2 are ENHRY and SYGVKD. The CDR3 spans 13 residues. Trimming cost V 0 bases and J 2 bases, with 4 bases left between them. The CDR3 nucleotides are TGTGCCATCAGTGAGTCCGGCAACTATGGCTACACCTTC. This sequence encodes CAISESGNYGYTF.

The CDR3 spells CASSYSTGGLNEKLFF. The CDR3 DNA reads as TGTGCCAGCAGTTACTCGACAGGGGGACTAAATGAAAAACTGTTTTTT. This chain uses TRBV6-5 with TRBJ1-4; TRBD1 agrees at 9 bases. The CDR3 spans 16 residues. The germline V gene has CDR1 MNHEY and CDR2 SVGAGI. Trimming took 0 bases from V and 5 from J; bases not matched to a gene: 4.

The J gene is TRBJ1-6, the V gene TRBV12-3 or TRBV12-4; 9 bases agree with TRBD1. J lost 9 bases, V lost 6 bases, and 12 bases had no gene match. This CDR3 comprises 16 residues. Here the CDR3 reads CASSLQRTGAGSPLHF. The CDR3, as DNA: TGTGCCAGCAGCTTACAGAGGACAGGGGCGGGTTCACCCCTCCACTTT.